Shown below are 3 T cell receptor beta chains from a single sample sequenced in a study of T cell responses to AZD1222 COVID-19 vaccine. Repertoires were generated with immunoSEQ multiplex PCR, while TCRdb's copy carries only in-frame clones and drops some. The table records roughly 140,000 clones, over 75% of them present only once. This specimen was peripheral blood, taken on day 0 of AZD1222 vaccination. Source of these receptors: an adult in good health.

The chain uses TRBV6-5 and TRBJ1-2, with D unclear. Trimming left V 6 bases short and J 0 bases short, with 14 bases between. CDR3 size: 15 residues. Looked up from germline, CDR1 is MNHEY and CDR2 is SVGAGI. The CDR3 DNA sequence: TGTGCCAGCAGATCCCACCCAGCCCCTAACTATGGCTACACCTTC. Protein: CASRSHPAPNYGYTF.

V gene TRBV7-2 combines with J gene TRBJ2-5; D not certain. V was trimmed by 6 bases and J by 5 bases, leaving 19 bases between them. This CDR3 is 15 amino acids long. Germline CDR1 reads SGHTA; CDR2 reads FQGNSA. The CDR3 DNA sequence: TGTGCCAGCAGGTCGAGTATCCTGGGTTCGGAGACCCAGTACTTC. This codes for CASRSSILGSETQYF.

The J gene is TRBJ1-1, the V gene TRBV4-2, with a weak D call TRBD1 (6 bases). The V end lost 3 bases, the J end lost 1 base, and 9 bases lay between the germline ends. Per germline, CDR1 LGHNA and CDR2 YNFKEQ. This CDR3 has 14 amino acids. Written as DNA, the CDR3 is TGTGCCAGCAGCCAGGAGGGGGGGAACACTGAAGCTTTCTTT. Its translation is CASSQEGGNTEAFF.